A single sample is the source of the 6 T cell receptor beta chains below, sequenced in a study of T-cell memory formation after mild COVID-19. Via MiXCR, TCRdb re-called the 5' RACE reads, giving one row per CDR3 protein. The data show 300,000 to 400,000 distinct CDR3 sequences, with roughly an eighth seen just once and about 20% held by the top ten. The sample consisted of PBMCs or a T cell subset sorted from them (not recorded which). Every receptor here comes from a man younger than 30 who had mild COVID-19 (a few samples of this study predate the infection). Cell type and time point are not known.

The chain links TRBV5-1 to TRBJ2-2, with 12 bases identical to TRBD2. J lost 6 bases, V lost 4 bases, and 7 bases had no gene match. The germline gives CDR1 SGHRS, CDR2 YFSETQ. CDR3 length: 16 amino acids. In DNA, the CDR3 is TGCGCCAGCAGCGCATCTAGCGGGGGGGCCGCCGGGGAGCTGTTTTTT. Translation: CASSASSGGAAGELFF.

The chain links TRBV5-1 to TRBJ2-1; 14 bases agree with TRBD2. Per the germline V gene, CDR1 is SGHRS and CDR2 is YFSETQ. V shed 4 bases and J 7 bases; nucleotides not matched to a gene: 7. The CDR3 contains 16 residues. The CDR3 protein is CASSLGLAGALNEQFF. CDR3 DNA: TGCGCCAGCAGCCTGGGACTAGCGGGGGCGCTGAATGAGCAGTTCTTC.

This clonotype was seen a few times. V is TRBV6-6 and J is TRBJ1-4; D is undetermined. This CDR3 has 10 amino acids. CDR1 MNHNY and CDR2 SVGAGI come from the germline V gene (reference sequence). This chain's CDR3 is CGAGGEKLFF. In nucleotides, the CDR3 is TGTGGTGCAGGAGGGGAAAAACTGTTTTTT.

The V and J genes are TRBV10-3 and TRBJ2-7; D gene ambiguous. Germline V gene data show CDR1 as ENHRY and CDR2 as SYGVKD. Trimming removed 4 bases at V and 12 bases at J, with 7 bases between. The CDR3 loop spans 9 amino acids. The CDR3 reads CAISGRRYV. CDR3 DNA sequence: TGTGCCATCAGTGGCCGCCGGTACGTC.

This clonotype rates as medium-sized. The chain recombines TRBV6-5 with TRBJ2-5, with 10 positions matching TRBD2. Germline CDR1 and CDR2: MNHEY and SVGAGI. The CDR3 consists of 16 residues. Trimming at V came to 6 bases and at J to 1 base, leaving 8 bases not matched to a gene. The CDR3 coding sequence is TGTGCCAGCAGACCGACACTAGCGGGGCCCCAAGAGACCCAGTACTTC. Translating gives CASRPTLAGPQETQYF.

This rearrangement joins TRBV7-7 to TRBJ2-3; D is perhaps TRBD2 (7 bases). Per germline, CDR1 SSHAT and CDR2 FNYEAQ (reference sequence). This CDR3 has 16 amino acids. Trimming stripped 5 bases from V and 5 bases from J, with 20 bases between. CDR3 sequence reads: CASSPIAGAMEDTQYF. CDR3 coding DNA: TGTGCCAGCAGCCCTATTGCGGGGGCAATGGAAGATACGCAGTATTTT.